Sequencing of this TCR beta chain was carried out in a study of Ad26.COV2.S vaccination and SARS-CoV-2 variants (dated by TCRdb to about 2021). Concerning the study at large: Donors in the vaccine arm were drawn from COV1001, a phase I-IIa trial of Ad26.COV2.S in healthy adults that was multicentre, randomized, double-blind and placebo-controlled. Ad26.COV2.S was administered intramuscularly at a dose of 5x10^10 or 1x10^11 viral particles, either as one shot or as two shots given 56 days apart. The specificity and breadth of SARS-CoV-2-reactive T cell receptors after Ad26.COV2.S vaccination were assessed by TCRbeta repertoire sequencing. The TCR-sequenced set comprised around 30 samples: around 20 Ad26.COV2.S vaccine recipients, 5 placebo recipients and 8 SARS-CoV-2 convalescent individuals. Participants in the trial were split at random into five groups of five each, receiving low-dose or high-dose Ad26.COV2.S once or twice, or else placebo on both occasions. Investigators did not know the trial group allocation while performing experiments and assessing outcomes.

Between the V and J ends, shortened by 0 bases and 7 bases respectively, the junction contains 8 bases. Looking up the germline V gene yields CDR1 SGDLS and CDR2 YYNGEE. The CDR3, from cysteine to phenylalanine, totals 14 residues. The read is trimmed to its CDR3 DNA, 42 bases read in frame from base 1. The immunoSEQ Assay was used to sequence TCRbeta CDR3 regions. After extraction, genomic DNA underwent amplification by bias-controlled multiplex PCR, followed by high-throughput sequencing. Per the authors' processing: Collapsing and filtering of sequences were performed to quantify the absolute abundance of each unique TCRbeta CDR3 region. T cell fraction was estimated by normalizing TCRbeta template counts to usable DNA, with usable DNA measured through amplification of reference genes found in all nucleated cells. Repertoire TCRs were annotated as SARS-CoV-2-specific when V gene, CDR3 amino acid sequence and J gene were exactly matched to a known reactive TCR set. The reference SARS-CoV-2 TCR set was obtained from MIRA and was filtered for enrichment in COVID-19-positive ImmuneCODE repertoires, whereby public or cross-reactive TCRs were removed. Drawing on the MIRA antigens, annotated TCRs were analysed further at the level of specific ORF or position within ORF. Breadth was defined as annotated unique rearrangements over total unique productive rearrangements; depth was the summed frequency of those rearrangements. Group comparisons of TCR breadth used two-sided Wilcoxon rank-sum tests. TCRdb obtained this table from immuneACCESS and retained in-frame rearrangements with V and J assigned. These tables miss some clones; where compared with another copy, unresolved V genes account for less than half of the shortfall, and the remainder is unexplained. That table furnishes V, J and clone size, whereas the DNA furnished D and trimming. The sample table shows around 380,000 clones, and roughly nine tenths are seen once. The ten top clones hold about 3.6% of the sample.

What the treatment or condition label conveys for this sample: some 20 received Ad26.COV2.S at low or high dose, single or two shots; roughly five received placebo; per-sample allocation not given. For vaccine and placebo recipients, the sequenced repertoires came from samples collected on day 63 after the first injection. In Cohort 1b, about two dozen adults aged 18-55 years were enrolled at a single site in Boston, USA, between 29 July and 7 August 2020. Ad26.COV2.S consisted of a replication-incompetent adenovirus type 26 vector by which a prefusion-stabilized SARS-CoV-2 spike protein from the original Wuhan strain was expressed. Paper-wide results and their limitations: Comparable non-spike TCR breadth was observed between vaccine and placebo recipients, consistent with only spike being contained in the vaccine. After vaccination, substantial breadth of spike-specific CD8+ and CD4+ T cell responses was reported. It was noted by the authors that total T cell responses may have been underestimated by the TCR breadth and depth analyses. The study lacked the statistical power to compare responses across vaccine doses or regimens. Spike-specific TCR breadth was higher in Ad26.COV2.S recipients than in placebo recipients (P = 0.0014).

Points on this clone: Its antigen has not been determined. Within one base of it there is no much larger clone, and no base qualities were kept.

This specimen was peripheral blood, taken in a trial of Ad26.COV2.S vaccine versus placebo. The V and J segments used are TRBV9 and TRBJ1-6, with no D gene named confidently. The clonotype originates from a person between 18 and 65 years old who received the Ad26.COV2.S COVID-19 vaccine or a placebo. The CDR3 in this case is CASSVGPSNSPLHF. The DNA is TGTGCCAGCAGCGTAGGGCCGTCAAATTCACCCCTCCACTTT. Here the CDR3 is joined to the reference TRBV9 and TRBJ1-6 genes, and the full variable domain is: DSGVTQTPKHLITATGQRVTLRCSPRSGDLSVYWYQQSLDQGLQFLIQYYNGEERAKGNILERFSAQQFPDLHSELNLSSLELGDSALYFCASSVGPSNSPLHFGNGTRLTVT.